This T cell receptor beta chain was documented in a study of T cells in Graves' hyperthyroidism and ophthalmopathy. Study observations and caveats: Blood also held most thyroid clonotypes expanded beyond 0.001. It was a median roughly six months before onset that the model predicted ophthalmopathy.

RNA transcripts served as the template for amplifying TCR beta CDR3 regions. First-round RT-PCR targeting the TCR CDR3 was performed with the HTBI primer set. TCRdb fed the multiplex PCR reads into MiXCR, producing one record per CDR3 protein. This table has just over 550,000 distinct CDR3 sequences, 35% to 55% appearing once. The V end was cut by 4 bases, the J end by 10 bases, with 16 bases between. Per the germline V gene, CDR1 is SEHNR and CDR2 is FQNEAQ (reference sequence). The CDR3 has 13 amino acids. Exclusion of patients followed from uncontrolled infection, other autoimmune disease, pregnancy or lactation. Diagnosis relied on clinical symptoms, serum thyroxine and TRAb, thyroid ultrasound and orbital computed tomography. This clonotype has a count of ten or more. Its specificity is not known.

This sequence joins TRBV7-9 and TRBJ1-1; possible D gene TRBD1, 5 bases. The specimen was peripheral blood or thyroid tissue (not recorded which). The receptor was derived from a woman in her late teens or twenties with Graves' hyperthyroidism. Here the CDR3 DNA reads TGTGCCAGCAGCTATGGTCTTCAGGGTGGAGCTTTCTTT. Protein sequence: CASSYGLQGGAFF.